The clone carrying this TCR beta chain appeared a single time. Its antigen is still unknown. This record comes from a study of T cell responses to AZD1222 COVID-19 vaccine. The V gene lost 5 bases and the J gene lost 8 bases, with 17 bases spanning the gap. Looked up from germline, CDR1 is SGHTA and CDR2 is FQGNSA. CDR3 length equals 14 residues. Regarding the study as a whole: Scientists sampled the repertoires only once the peak T cell response had passed. Spike was spanned by vaccine-associated CD4 TCRs, which were dominant at 160-218 and 743-854. Seropositive at baseline were only a handful of AZD1222 recipients. Most donors were white British and more were female, and clonal diversity was possibly underestimated.

Using immunoSEQ multiplex PCR, the repertoire was profiled, and TCRdb retains in-frame clones only, with some absent. The sample has 200,000 to 250,000 clones; 85% to 95% are singletons. The receptor's source is an adult in good health. Here the sequenced sample was peripheral blood, taken on day 0 of MenACWY control vaccination. V is TRBV7-2 and J is TRBJ2-3; tentatively, D is TRBD2 (7 bases). The CDR3 here is CASSPTRGGGTQYF. The CDR3 DNA follows: TGTGCCAGCAGCCCAACTAGGGGAGGGGGTACGCAGTATTTT.